This T cell receptor (beta chain) was sequenced during a study of cytomegalovirus exposure and HLA in healthy donors. Overall study findings and caveats: Reportedly, cytomegalovirus status was diagnosed with high sensitivity and specificity. Cytomegalovirus association was assigned to 150 to 200 TCR beta chains. In vitro experiments confirmed that a few CMV-associated chains were specific for CMV antigens.

A remark on this clone: Its target is not known.

Some clones are missing from TCRdb's copy, which holds only in-frame ones; the method was immunoSEQ multiplex PCR. The sample contains tens of thousands of clones, about 96% of which appear only once. Germline assignment: CDR1 LNHDA and CDR2 SQIVND (reference sequence). The CDR3 has 13 residues. V gave up 4 bases and J gave up 6 bases; unmatched junction bases: 5. The chain joins TRBV19 to TRBJ2-7; 8 bases fit TRBD2. The TCR sequence derives from a young man in good health and CMV-seronegative. Sequencing was performed on PBMCs. Here the CDR3 reads CASSTTGTSEQYF. CDR3 bases: TGTGCCAGTAGTACAACCGGGACTAGCGAGCAGTACTTC.